The 32 T cell receptor beta chains in this list originate from one sample, sequenced in a study of identical twins (dated by TCRdb to 2016 to 2017). Library preparation employed 5' RACE. The listed sequencing device is Illumina HiSeq 2000. The public reads were quality trimmed at Q25 with fastp and then assembled into clones with MiXCR by TCRdb, keeping productive beta chains. For every CDR3 protein sequence, its rows merge into one entry that carries the most common genes and DNA. This sample has nearly 650,000 distinct CDR3 sequences in its table, and about 7.6% of those were observed once. Jointly, the top ten make up approximately 1.5% of the sample. This same sample was also part of a study on yellow fever vaccine responses in identical twins.

Material for sequencing was PBMCs. The receptors were sampled from a woman between 18 and 29 years old in good health.

This clonotype turned up a few times. The J gene is TRBJ2-2, the V gene TRBV2; no definite D call. Germline V gene lookup returns CDR1 SNHLY and CDR2 FYNNEI. Deletions cut 6 bases from V and 8 bases from J, with 7 bases between. This CDR3 is 11 amino acids long. This chain's CDR3 is CASRSEGELFF. CDR3 coding DNA: TGTGCCAGCAGGTCGGAAGGGGAGCTGTTTTTT.

The V gene is TRBV4-1, the J gene TRBJ2-1; the D is unclear. Between the trimmed V and J ends, which lost 5 bases and 0 bases, there was a span of 14 bases. The CDR3 loop spans 16 amino acids. Germline-derived CDR1 and CDR2 are MGHRA and YSYEKL. CDR3 DNA sequence: TGCGCCAGCAGCACCCCTCTAGTGAGCTCCTACAATGAGCAGTTCTTC. This codes for CASSTPLVSSYNEQFF.

This clonotype was recorded many times. The chain recombines TRBV6-2 or TRBV6-3 with TRBJ2-3; TRBD2 aligns across 11 bases. Germline V gene lookup returns CDR1 MNHEY and CDR2 SVGEGT. This CDR3 has 16 residues. After removal of 6 bases from V and 7 bases from J, the junction contained 12 bases not matched to a gene. The CDR3, as DNA: TGTGCCAGCAGCCACTCGTTAGCGGGAGGGCCCTATACGCAGTATTTT. Protein product: CASSHSLAGGPYTQYF.

The sample holds a few counts of this clonotype. This chain uses TRBV3-1 with TRBJ2-7, with TRBD1 as a possible D gene (6 bases). The V and J ends lost 3 bases and 3 bases respectively, with 12 bases between them. Germline CDR1 and CDR2: LGHDT and YNNKEL (reference sequence). The CDR3 covers 14 residues. The CDR3 protein is CASSHRGTDYEQYF. CDR3 nucleotide sequence: TGTGCCAGCAGCCATAGGGGGACCGACTACGAGCAGTACTTC.

In this sample, this clonotype turned up a few times. The chain recombines TRBV7-8 with TRBJ2-5; 10 bases are shared with TRBD1. Germline CDR1 SGHVS, CDR2 FQNEAQ. The CDR3 length is 15 residues. V gave up 3 bases and J gave up 9 bases; unmatched junction bases: 10. The CDR3 nucleotides are TGTGCCAGCAGCTTCCCGGGACAGGGGCCAGCGGCCCAGTACTTC. Amino acid sequence: CASSFPGQGPAAQYF.

CDR3 loop: CASRILSRKDPGYQETQYF. DNA of the CDR3: TGTGCCAGCAGGATATTATCGAGAAAAGATCCCGGATACCAAGAGACCCAGTACTTC. This chain connects TRBV6-4 to TRBJ2-5, with D unclear. The V end was cut by 6 bases, the J end by 0 bases, with 26 bases between. Per the germline V gene, CDR1 is MRHNA and CDR2 is SNTAGT. The CDR3 contains 19 residues.

This clonotype showed up just a few times. V usage is TRBV18 and J usage is TRBJ2-5; the match to TRBD2 covers 7 bases. The V segment lost 2 bases and the J segment 1 base; nucleotides outside the gene matches: 4. CDR3 size: 15 residues. CDR1 and CDR2 (germline): KGHSH, LQKENI. In nucleotides, the CDR3 is TGTGCCAGCTCACCAACGGGAGGAACCCAAGAGACCCAGTACTTC. It specifies CASSPTGGTQETQYF.

This clonotype has just a few counts. The chain uses TRBV5-1 and TRBJ1-4; D call uncertain. Looked up from germline, CDR1 is SGHRS and CDR2 is YFSETQ. The CDR3 length is 13 residues. Trimming pared 4 bases from V and 1 base from J, leaving 5 bases between. The CDR3 DNA reads as TGCGCCAGCAGCCTCTTAACTAATGAAAAACTGTTTTTT. As protein: CASSLLTNEKLFF.

This sequence joins TRBV4-1 and TRBJ2-1; 10 bases align to TRBD2. The CDR3 is made up of 17 amino acids. The V gene's germline CDR1 is MGHRA and CDR2 YSYEKL. V shed 3 bases and J 4 bases; nucleotides not matched to a gene: 9. CDR3: CASSHYSGTSDYNEQFF. The DNA for the CDR3 is TGCGCCAGCAGCCATTATTCCGGGACTAGCGATTACAATGAGCAGTTCTTC.

This clonotype occurred many times. This rearrangement joins TRBV5-1 to TRBJ1-1, with 8 nucleotides matching TRBD1. CDR1 is SGHRS and CDR2 is YFSETQ in the germline V gene. With 0 bases clipped from V and 4 bases from J, the junction kept 2 bases outside the gene matches. The CDR3 covers 14 residues. CDR3 protein: CASSLEGTGTEAFF. CDR3 in DNA: TGCGCCAGCAGCTTGGAAGGGACAGGCACTGAAGCTTTCTTT.

The sample holds many counts of this clonotype. This chain joins TRBV7-2 and TRBJ2-7; the D gene is possibly TRBD1 (5 bases). The V gene's germline CDR1 is SGHTA and CDR2 FQGNSA. CDR3 size: 17 residues. V was pared by 2 bases and J by 3 bases, with 20 bases between. CDR3 in amino acids: CASSLPSQSQGSYEQYF. DNA for the CDR3: TGTGCCAGCAGCTTACCCTCACAGAGTCAGGGAAGCTACGAGCAGTACTTC.

This clonotype turned up a few times. The J gene is TRBJ2-5, the V gene TRBV12-3 or TRBV12-4, with 9 bases lining up with TRBD1. CDR3 size: 15 residues. Trimming cost V 6 bases and J 4 bases; bases outside gene matches: 9. CDR3 in DNA: TGTGCCAGCAGAAAGGACAGGGGAGGTCGAGAGACCCAGTACTTC. Protein: CASRKDRGGRETQYF.

The table lists this clonotype with a few counts. The genes are TRBV5-6 and TRBJ2-5; D tentatively fits TRBD1 or TRBD2 (6 bases each). Germline CDR1 is SGHDT and CDR2 is YYEEEE. The length of the CDR3 is 17 residues. Trimming left V 0 bases short and J 5 bases short, with 20 bases between. CDR3 nucleotide sequence: TGTGCCAGCAGCTTGGTTGGAGGGGGGCGTTCTGCTGAGACCCAGTACTTC. Protein product: CASSLVGGGRSAETQYF.

V gene TRBV6-1 combines with J gene TRBJ2-1; TRBD2 agrees at 11 bases. Germline V gene lookup returns CDR1 MNHNS and CDR2 SASEGT. V lost 5 bases, J lost 3 bases, and 6 bases stayed unmatched. This CDR3 contains 16 residues. Written as DNA, the CDR3 is TGTGCCAGCAGTAATCTAGCGGGGGGAATCTACAATGAGCAGTTCTTC. It encodes CASSNLAGGIYNEQFF.

The chain has TRBV20-1 and TRBJ2-1, with D tentatively TRBD1 (6 bases). Germline CDR1 and CDR2: DFQATT and SNEGSKA (reference sequence). With 5 bases removed from V and 3 bases from J, the gap between germline ends came to 14 bases. CDR3 length: 14 amino acids. The CDR3 DNA reads TGCAGTGCTCCCTTACAGACAGGCTACAATGAGCAGTTCTTC. It codes for CSAPLQTGYNEQFF.

The genes are TRBV5-1 and TRBJ2-2, with D possibly being TRBD1 (7 bases). V lost 6 bases to trimming and J lost 6 bases, with 15 bases between them. The CDR3 runs 14 residues. CDR1 and CDR2 (germline): SGHRS, YFSETQ. CDR3 region: CASKPGGFAGELFF. CDR3 bases: TGCGCCAGCAAGCCAGGGGGGTTCGCCGGGGAGCTGTTTTTT.

This clonotype was seen ten or more times. The CDR3 spells CASSLRQGQTPYEQYF. The CDR3 bases are TGCGCCAGCAGCCTAAGACAGGGTCAAACCCCCTACGAGCAGTACTTC. The chain uses TRBV5-1 and TRBJ2-7; 7 positions match TRBD1. With V trimmed by 4 bases and J by 2 bases, 12 bases remained unmatched. This CDR3 region has 16 residues. Germline CDR1 is SGHRS and CDR2 is YFSETQ.

The chain is built from TRBV12-3 or TRBV12-4 and TRBJ2-6; TRBD2 might be the D (6 bases). Trimming stripped 7 bases from V and 4 bases from J, with 23 bases between. This CDR3 has 18 amino acids. The CDR3 DNA is TGTGCCAGCACCTTTCTGGGACTTGGGGGGACCGGGGCCAACGTCCTGACTTTC. It is translated as CASTFLGLGGTGANVLTF.

This clonotype was recorded a few times. The rearrangement joins TRBV10-3 to TRBJ1-4; D remains ambiguous. With 8 bases removed from V and 5 bases from J, the gap between germline ends came to 9 bases. This CDR3 has 12 residues. Germline CDR1 reads ENHRY; CDR2 reads SYGVKD. The CDR3 DNA is TGTGCCATCGTTGGGAGAAATGAAAAACTGTTTTTT. Protein: CAIVGRNEKLFF.

The chain joins TRBV24-1 to TRBJ2-1, with TRBD2 matching 13 bases. Per the germline V gene, CDR1 is KGHDR and CDR2 is SFDVKD. Trimming removed 3 bases from V and 12 bases from J; junction bases left unmatched: 13. CDR3 length equals 17 residues. The chain's CDR3 is CATSDGTSGKAVRGQFF. In DNA form, the CDR3 reads TGTGCCACCAGTGATGGGACTAGCGGGAAAGCGGTTCGAGGGCAGTTCTTC.

J is TRBJ1-1 and V is TRBV6-6; TRBD1 might be the D (5 bases). Trimming removed 6 bases from V and 4 bases from J, with 12 bases in between. The germline gives CDR1 MNHNY, CDR2 SVGAGI (reference sequence). This CDR3 is built from 13 residues. This chain's CDR3 is CASSGASGTEAFF. CDR3 in DNA: TGTGCCAGCAGCGGGGCTTCGGGCACTGAAGCTTTCTTT.

This clonotype was detected ten times or more. The V and J genes are TRBV11-2 and TRBJ1-4; D call uncertain. Germline assignment: CDR1 SGHAT and CDR2 FQNNGV. V gave up 9 bases and J gave up 8 bases, with 28 bases separating them. The CDR3 loop spans 17 amino acids. The CDR3 nucleotides are TGTGCCAGAAACGCCGGGGAAGGGCGACGACAAGAGGAAAAACTGTTTTTT. It yields the protein CARNAGEGRRQEEKLFF.

This clonotype was seen repeatedly, ten times or more. The chain joins TRBV12-3 or TRBV12-4 to TRBJ2-3, with 7 bases fitting TRBD1. The CDR3 is made up of 15 amino acids. Trimming at V came to 4 bases and at J to 2 bases, leaving 6 bases not matched to a gene. This CDR3 is CASSSRDRNTDTQYF. The CDR3 DNA sequence: TGTGCCAGCAGTTCCCGGGACAGAAACACAGATACGCAGTATTTT.

This clonotype was seen repeatedly, ten times or more. The chain carries TRBV5-1 and TRBJ1-1; 7 nucleotides align to TRBD1. CDR1 is SGHRS and CDR2 is YFSETQ in the germline V gene. CDR3 size: 15 residues. Trimming cost V 2 bases and J 5 bases; bases outside gene matches: 9. In DNA form, the CDR3 reads TGCGCCAGCAGCTTCAGGCCCCAGGGGGAGACTGAAGCTTTCTTT. Its protein product is CASSFRPQGETEAFF.

This chain links TRBV6-5 with TRBJ1-2; D gene ambiguous. CDR1 is MNHEY and CDR2 is SVGAGI in the germline V gene. V was shortened by 0 bases and J by 0 bases, with 11 bases between the two germline ends. The CDR3 is made up of 16 amino acids. CDR3 in amino acids: CASSYSVRVANYGYTF. The DNA for the CDR3 is TGTGCCAGCAGTTACTCTGTCCGGGTAGCTAACTATGGCTACACCTTC.

The genes are TRBV7-2 and TRBJ2-1; TRBD2 is a possible D gene (5 bases). The V gene lost 10 bases and the J gene lost 1 base, with 23 bases spanning the gap. The CDR3 length is 17 residues. CDR1 and CDR2 (germline): SGHTA, FQGNSA. This CDR3 is CATLLGVGAPSYNEQFF. The CDR3 nucleotides read TGTGCCACTCTCCTGGGAGTCGGAGCGCCATCCTACAATGAGCAGTTCTTC.

The DNA of the CDR3 is TGTGCCACTGAATTATACCCCACTGAGCAGTTCTTC. Translation: CATELYPTEQFF. The chain couples TRBV28 to TRBJ2-1, with D unresolved. Per germline, CDR1 MDHEN and CDR2 SYDVKM. This CDR3 contains 12 residues. The ends were cut back, 10 bases at V and 9 bases at J, with 16 bases in the middle.

This clonotype was counted at least ten times. The chain combines TRBV5-1 with TRBJ2-7; 10 bases are a match to TRBD1. The CDR3 extends over 14 amino acids. V dropped 4 bases and J dropped 4; count of bases not matched to a gene: 5. CDR1 SGHRS and CDR2 YFSETQ come from the germline V gene. The CDR3 DNA reads as TGCGCCAGCAGCATTAGACAGGGGGCTTACGAGCAGTACTTC. It encodes CASSIRQGAYEQYF.

This clonotype was detected ten times or more. The chain combines TRBV5-1 with TRBJ2-1; TRBD2 aligns across 8 bases. The ends lost 0 bases at V and 4 bases at J; junction bases unmatched: 6. Per the germline V gene, CDR1 is SGHRS and CDR2 is YFSETQ. The CDR3 consists of 16 residues. Here the CDR3 reads CASSLVTAGDYNEQFF. The CDR3, as DNA: TGCGCCAGCAGCTTGGTGACAGCGGGGGATTACAATGAGCAGTTCTTC.

The chain is built from TRBV7-2 and TRBJ2-7; maybe TRBD2 (5 bases). The germline V gene encodes CDR1 SGHTA and CDR2 FQGNSA. Trimming shortened V by 0 bases and J by 0 bases, and 9 bases separated the two germline ends. The CDR3 spans 15 residues. In DNA, the CDR3 is TGTGCCAGCAGCTTAGCAGCGGCAAGCTCCTACGAGCAGTACTTC. Its protein is CASSLAAASSYEQYF.

This clonotype was counted at least ten times. The V call is TRBV6-4, the J call TRBJ2-3, with 8 bases identical to TRBD2. There are 14 residues in the CDR3. V shed 6 bases, J shed 0 bases, and the junction held 2 bases outside the gene matches. CDR1 and CDR2 from the germline V gene are MRHNA and SNTAGT. In nucleotides, the CDR3 is TGTGCCAGCAGCCGACTAGCGAGCACAGATACGCAGTATTTT. This gives the protein CASSRLASTDTQYF.

The chain is built from TRBV28 and TRBJ2-5; D unclear. Trimming removed 6 bases at V and 5 bases at J, with 13 bases between. CDR3 length: 13 amino acids. Germline loops: CDR1 MDHEN, CDR2 SYDVKM. CDR3 DNA sequence: TGTGCCAGCAGCGGTCTGGGCCGCGAGACCCAGTACTTC. Its translation: CASSGLGRETQYF.